Below are 30 T cell receptor delta chains sequenced from a single sample in a study of γδ T cells in repeated Plasmodium falciparum infection. Bulk repertoires came from Vgamma9/Vdelta2+ or Vdelta2-negative gammadelta T cells flow-sorted from PBMC. TCRdb redid the clone calls on the multiplex PCR reads with CATT. The sample has 45,000 to 50,000 delta-chain clones, roughly 1.6% seen once. Sequenced input: gamma-delta T cells from blood. These receptors were taken from a pool of human donors (malaria-infected and uninfected, not separated).

Of note for this clone: This DNA's translation and the protein TCRdb lists, from a much larger clone, do not match at residue 5, likely due to a read error; the protein shown is translated from the DNA. The chain carries TRDV1 and TRDJ2, with 12 bases that match TRDD3. Germline V gives CDR1 TSWWSYY, CDR2 QGS. The length of the CDR3 is 17 residues. The V and J ends lost 6 bases and 4 bases, in that order; junction bases with no gene match: 9. CDR3 in DNA: TGTGCTCTTGGACTTACTGGGGGATACCCCCCGACAGCACAACTCTTCTTT. Its translation is CALGLTGGYPPTAQLFF.

This clone has ten or more counts. The protein in TCRdb stems from a much larger clone and differs at residue 3 from this DNA's translation, likely a read error; here the protein is translated from the DNA. The V call is TRDV3, the J call TRDJ1; D is undetermined. The germline gives CDR1 TVYSNPD, CDR2 GDNSRS (reference sequence). The CDR3 covers 13 residues. Trimming cost V 5 bases and J 0 bases, with 13 bases left between them. The CDR3 sequence is CALRRDYTDKLIF. Here the CDR3 DNA reads TGTGCCCTTCGGCGCGACTACACCGATAAACTCATCTTT. Full variable domain (outside the CDR3, taken from reference TRDV3 and TRDJ1): CDKVTQSSPDQTVASGSEVVLLCTYDTVYSNPDLFWYRIRPDYSFQFVFYGDNSRSEGADFTQGRFSVKHILTQKAFHLVISPVRTEDSATYYCALRRDYTDKLIFGKGTRVTVEP.

Comments on this clone: This may be a read error: a much more frequent sequence differs by one nucleotide. This chain joins TRDV1 and TRDJ1, with D maybe TRDD3 (5 bases). The J gene, not given by TCRdb, was assigned here from a germline match of the nucleotide sequence. This CDR3 contains 16 residues. Germline V CDR1 and CDR2: TSWWSYY, QGS. V was shortened by 5 bases and J by 7 bases, with 23 bases between the two germline ends. CDR3 nucleotides: TGTGCTCTTGGGACGGTCCGGGATCTGGCCACGGGTAAACTCATCTTT. It codes for CALGTVRDLATGKLIF.

This clone has a handful of counts. The protein given by TCRdb reflects a much larger clone and differs at residue 14 from this DNA's translation, likely from a read error; the protein shown is the DNA's translation. The same CDR3 arises from other DNA sequences in this sample as well. The chain combines TRDV1 with TRDJ1; 8 bases map to TRDD3. CDR3 size: 19 residues. CDR1 is TSWWSYY, CDR2 QGS, per germline. V lost 0 bases and J lost 7; bases outside the gene matches: 19. The CDR3 DNA is TGTGCTCTTGGGGAACTAGTGCCTACGGGGGATAAATTAAGACGTAAACTCATCTTT. Amino acid sequence: CALGELVPTGDKLRRKLIF.

As concerns this clone: The TCRdb record carries a much larger clone's protein, which differs from this DNA's translation at residue 7; a read error is the likely cause, and the protein listed here is the DNA translation. This chain uses TRDV1 with TRDJ1, with 10 bases fitting TRDD3. The J gene comes from matching the DNA to germline here; TCRdb lacks it. With 1 base clipped from V and 3 bases from J, the junction kept 20 bases outside the gene matches. From germline, CDR1 is TSWWSYY and CDR2 QGS. The CDR3 is 21 amino acids. CDR3 DNA sequence: TGTGCTCTTGGGGAACGCCCCTATTTTGGGGGACTGGGGGATCGCCCCGATAAACTCATCTTT. The encoded protein is CALGERPYFGGLGDRPDKLIF.

This clone was seen at least ten times. TCRdb has a much larger clone's protein, which differs at residue 11 from the translation of this DNA, likely because of a read error; what is shown is the protein translated from the DNA. The chain links TRDV2 to TRDJ3, with TRDD3 matching 13 bases. CDR3 length: 19 residues. V was clipped by 0 bases and J by 5 bases; unmatched bases: 6. Germline CDR1 and CDR2: GEAIGNYY and EKD. The CDR3 spells CACDTLLGDTPGDTRQMFF. The DNA of the CDR3 is TGTGCCTGTGACACCCTACTGGGGGATACGCCGGGGGACACCCGACAGATGTTTTTC.

This clone appeared a few times. TCRdb attributes to this sequence the protein of a much larger clone, which differs from the DNA translation at residue 10; a read error is likely, and the protein displayed is translated from the DNA. This chain connects TRDV1 to TRDJ1; a weak D match, TRDD2 (5 bases). The J gene, absent from TCRdb, was called here by matching the DNA to germline. Germline V CDR1 and CDR2: TSWWSYY, QGS. V lost 5 bases and J 0 bases, leaving 28 bases between the germline ends. CDR3 length equals 20 residues. CDR3 protein: CALGPFLSSARVSYTDKLIF. CDR3 in DNA: TGTGCTCTTGGGCCTTTCCTCTCCTCCGCACGAGTTTCTTACACCGATAAACTCATCTTT.

This clone ranks as medium-sized. This chain uses TRDV1 with TRDJ1; 11 positions agree with TRDD3. The V gene end was trimmed by 1 base and the J gene end by 3 bases; junction bases not matched to a gene: 22. This CDR3 comprises 22 residues. The germline gives CDR1 TSWWSYY, CDR2 QGS. Here the CDR3 DNA reads TGTGCTCTTGGGGAACCCGTGAGGTCTTCCTACTGGGGGATAAAGGTGGCCGATAAACTCATCTTT. This gives the protein CALGEPVRSSYWGIKVADKLIF.

This clone has just a few counts. Translating this DNA gives a protein that differs at residue 15 from the TCRdb one, which belongs to a much larger clone; a read error is likely, and the protein shown is this translation. No J gene was called, and the V gene is TRDV2; TRDD3 is the table's D call and was not checked against the DNA. The CDR3 is made up of 17 amino acids. Germline CDR1 and CDR2: GEAIGNYY and EKD. For the CDR3, the DNA is TGTGCCTGTGACTCCCTACTGGGGGATACGCGTGCCGATAAACCCATCTTT. Translated: CACDSLLGDTRADKPIF.

This clone has only a few counts. The protein TCRdb lists belongs to a much larger clone and differs from this DNA's translation at residue 20, which points to a read error; the protein shown is made from the DNA. This chain's CDR3 is CALGEYLGIRGSSWDTRQMIF. As DNA, the CDR3 is TGTGCTCTTGGGGAATACCTGGGGATACGAGGAAGCTCCTGGGACACCCGACAGATGATTTTC. This chain links TRDV1 with TRDJ3, with 9 nucleotides matching TRDD3. The germline V gene has CDR1 TSWWSYY and CDR2 QGS. The CDR3 consists of 21 residues.

A remark on this clone: The protein held in TCRdb is that of a much larger clone and does not match this DNA's translation at residues 13 and 15, likely because of a read error; the protein shown is translated from the DNA. This chain links TRDV1 with TRDJ1; 10 nucleotides match TRDD3. V dropped 0 bases and J dropped 4; count of bases not matched to a gene: 20. The germline V gene has CDR1 TSWWSYY and CDR2 QGS. The CDR3 consists of 21 residues. CDR3 protein: CALGELPTRTGGCRVGDKLIF. In nucleotides, the CDR3 is TGTGCTCTTGGGGAACTACCTACCCGTACTGGGGGATGCCGCGTGGGCGATAAACTCATCTTT.

The table lists this clone with many counts. The protein given by TCRdb reflects a much larger clone and differs at residue 8 from this DNA's translation, likely from a read error; the protein shown is the DNA's translation. The genes are TRDV1 and TRDJ1, with TRDD3 matching over 7 bases. CDR3 length equals 18 residues. After removal of 5 bases from V and 0 bases from J, the junction contained 15 bases not matched to a gene. CDR1 and CDR2 from the germline V gene are TSWWSYY and QGS. In nucleotides, the CDR3 is TGTGCTCTTGGGCTCAGGAGAGAGGGATACTTGTACACCGATAAACTCATCTTT. Amino acid sequence: CALGLRREGYLYTDKLIF.

This clone was seen a handful of times. The chain couples TRDV1 to TRDJ1; 8 bases align to TRDD3. TCRdb carries no J gene annotation; the J gene was assigned here by matching the DNA with germline. The germline V gene has CDR1 TSWWSYY and CDR2 QGS. Trimming took 4 bases from V and 0 from J; bases not matched to a gene: 28. The CDR3 length is 23 residues. The CDR3 spells CALGGRPSQPGGPGGPYTDKLIF. CDR3 in DNA: TGTGCTCTTGGGGGCCGGCCTTCCCAGCCTGGGGGACCTGGCGGTCCCTACACCGATAAACTCATCTTT.

This clone has a count of ten or more. This sequence joins TRDV1 and TRDJ1, with D maybe TRDD3 (5 bases). The V gene's germline CDR1 is TSWWSYY and CDR2 QGS. This CDR3 is built from 17 residues. The germline V and J ends were trimmed by 2 bases and 7 bases, with 23 bases remaining between them. For the CDR3, the DNA is TGTGCTCTTGGGGAAATAGCATCTATGCGGGGGCCGTTTAAACTCATCTTT. Amino acids: CALGEIASMRGPFKLIF.

This clone occurred a few times. The rearrangement joins TRDV1 to TRDJ1; TRDD3 is a possible D gene (6 bases). The J gene, missing from TCRdb, was assigned here through DNA to germline matching. Germline V gene sequence: CDR1 TSWWSYY, CDR2 QGS. The CDR3 sequence is 21 residues long. Trimming cost V 1 base and J 10 bases, with 37 bases left between them. For the CDR3, the DNA is TGTGCTCTTGGGGAACGAGAGCGCCTACATTCGAACGGGGGGGAAATGACCGGACTCATCTTT. This encodes CALGERERLHSNGGEMTGLIF.

About this clone: For this DNA, TCRdb reports the protein of a much larger clone, which diverges at residue 4, most likely from a read error; the protein presented here is translated directly from the DNA. The chain uses TRDV1 and TRDJ1, with D tentatively TRDD3 (6 bases). The J gene, absent from TCRdb, was called here by matching the DNA to germline. This CDR3 contains 23 residues. V lost 8 bases, J lost 0 bases, and 40 bases lay in between. Germline CDR1 reads TSWWSYY; CDR2 reads QGS. CDR3 nucleotide sequence: TGTGCTCTTAGGAACCTCCCCGGGCTAAACTTCCCGAAGGATACAGAGTACACCGATAAACTCATCTTT. Translation gives CALRNLPGLNFPKDTEYTDKLIF.

This clone showed up many times. The chain links TRDV2 to TRDJ1; the match to TRDD3 covers 7 bases. The J gene is not listed in TCRdb, so it was assigned here from a DNA match to germline. V trimming: 1 base; J trimming: 2 bases; junction bases outside the gene matches: 18. CDR1 is GEAIGNYY, CDR2 EKD, per germline. The CDR3 sequence is 19 residues long. The CDR3 DNA reads as TGTGCCTGTGACACGCTGGAGATGGGGGACCCCCTAGGGACCGATAAACTCATCTTT. Its translation is CACDTLEMGDPLGTDKLIF.

This clone was observed many times. The amino acid sequence in TCRdb belongs to a much larger clone and departs from this DNA's translation at residue 12, likely a sequencing read error; the sequence shown is translated from the DNA. DNA of the CDR3: TGTGCTCTTGGGGAAACAAAGGGATACGTTCTTGAAACCGATAAACTCATCTTT. Its protein product is CALGETKGYVLETDKLIF. The J gene is TRDJ1, the V gene TRDV1; 8 bases are shared with TRDD3. This CDR3 spans 18 amino acids. Trimming cost V 2 bases and J 2 bases; bases outside gene matches: 13. The germline CDR1 and CDR2 sequences are TSWWSYY and QGS.

This clone was picked up many times. This chain uses TRDV1 with TRDJ1; D is possibly TRDD2 or TRDD3 (8 bases each). In germline, CDR1 is TSWWSYY, CDR2 QGS. The CDR3 loop spans 25 amino acids. V dropped 2 bases and J dropped 4 bases, with 44 bases sitting between them. CDR3 residues: CALGEIKDGQLSSYPWGMYIDKLIF. The DNA of the CDR3 is TGTGCTCTTGGGGAAATCAAAGACGGACAGCTGTCTTCCTACCCTTGGGGGATGTACATCGATAAACTCATCTTT.

Concerning this clone itself: The protein given by TCRdb reflects a much larger clone and differs at residue 15 from this DNA's translation, likely from a read error; the protein shown is the DNA's translation. V usage is TRDV3 and J usage is TRDJ1; possible D gene TRDD2, 5 bases. As TCRdb names no J gene, one was assigned here on the basis of a DNA match to germline. V shed 5 bases and J shed 1 base, with 38 bases lying between them. Germline values: CDR1 TVYSNPD, CDR2 GDNSRS (reference sequence). This CDR3 has 21 residues. CDR3 loop: CAANKPPPSSTGQGCTDKLIF. In DNA, the CDR3 is TGTGCCGCTAATAAACCTCCCCCTTCATCTACCGGCCAGGGGTGCACCGATAAACTCATCTTT.

This clone occurred a few times. TCRdb assigns this DNA the protein of a much larger clone, which departs from its translation at residue 15; this likely reflects a read error, and the protein shown comes from translating the DNA. The chain carries TRDV1 and TRDJ1, with a weak D call TRDD3 (5 bases). This CDR3 has 17 amino acids. CDR1 TSWWSYY and CDR2 QGS come from the germline V gene. As DNA, the CDR3 is TGTGCTCTTGGGGATCTCACAGGGGGCCCTGCCCCCGATAAACCCATCTTT. It yields the protein CALGDLTGGPAPDKPIF.

This clone was observed a handful of times. The translation of this DNA and the TCRdb protein of a much larger clone differ at residue 5, probably owing to a read error; the protein shown here is translated from the DNA. The V gene is TRDV1, the J gene TRDJ1; 10 positions agree with TRDD3. TCRdb is silent on the J gene; assignment here came from matching the DNA to germline. Unmatched junction bases numbered 27, after V lost 5 bases and J lost 0 bases. This CDR3 region has 23 residues. Germline V gives CDR1 TSWWSYY, CDR2 QGS. CDR3: CALGKRYPTGGWGIPPYTDKLIF. The DNA of the CDR3 is TGTGCTCTTGGGAAACGGTATCCTACAGGAGGGTGGGGGATACCCCCCTACACCGATAAACTCATCTTT.

This clone occurred a few times. TCRdb records a much larger clone's protein for this DNA, with a difference at residue 22 that likely arises from a read error; the protein given is the translation of the DNA. Other DNA sequences of this sample code for an identical CDR3. V is TRDV1 and J is TRDJ3; TRDD3 matches at 10 bases. The CDR3 has 25 amino acids. CDR1 TSWWSYY and CDR2 QGS come from the germline V gene. Trimming cost V 2 bases and J 17 bases; bases outside gene matches: 39. The CDR3 spells CALGEFPLRSDLLGDSSWDTRKMFF. CDR3 sequence (DNA): TGTGCTCTTGGGGAATTCCCACTACGGTCAGATTTACTGGGGGATTCCTCCTGGGACACCAGAAAGATGTTTTTC.

Remarks on this clone: TCRdb's protein, taken from a much larger clone, differs from this DNA's translation at residue 15, likely owing to a read error; the protein displayed comes from the DNA. The V gene call is TRDV2, and the J gene call is absent; TRDD3 was called by the table and not checked on the DNA. The CDR3 has 17 residues. CDR1 is GEAIGNYY and CDR2 is EKD in the germline V gene. The CDR3 bases are TGTGCCTGTGTAGGGATCGCTCTGGGGGACTACACCGATAAACCCATCTTT. Protein: CACVGIALGDYTDKPIF.

A word on this clone: The TCRdb protein, from a much larger clone, departs from this DNA's translation at residue 13, likely by read error; the protein shown derives from the DNA. This rearrangement joins TRDV1 to TRDJ1, with TRDD3 matching 8 bases. Matching the DNA to germline supplied the J gene, which TCRdb does not give. V lost 2 bases and J lost 4; bases outside the gene matches: 15. Germline V lookup: CDR1 TSWWSYY, CDR2 QGS. This CDR3 contains 18 residues. The CDR3 coding sequence is TGTGCTCTTGGGGAAGTCCTTGGCCGGGGGATATATATCGATAAACTCATCTTT. Protein: CALGEVLGRGIYIDKLIF.

By sample share, this clone is medium-sized. Different DNA sequences within this sample yield the same CDR3. V usage is TRDV1 and J usage is TRDJ1, with 12 bases matching TRDD3. Germline-derived CDR1 and CDR2 are TSWWSYY and QGS. The trim removed 0 bases at V and 3 bases at J, leaving 17 bases unmatched. The CDR3 consists of 21 residues. The CDR3 sequence: CALGELGSLSTGGYIPDKLIF. In nucleotides, the CDR3 is TGTGCTCTTGGGGAACTAGGTAGCCTGTCTACTGGGGGATACATCCCCGATAAACTCATCTTT.

This clone was seen a few times. TCRdb's listed protein matches a much larger clone and diverges from this DNA's translation at residue 10, likely through a read error; the protein shown comes from the DNA. The chain carries TRDV1 and TRDJ1; D call uncertain. The J gene was missing in TCRdb and was found by matching the end of the DNA to germline. In germline, CDR1 is TSWWSYY, CDR2 QGS. V was pared by 3 bases and J by 1 base, with 18 bases between. The CDR3 runs 17 residues. The CDR3 nucleotides read TGTGCTCTTGGGGACTTGTACGCGAACCGTCTCACCGATAAACTCATCTTT. Translation gives CALGDLYANRLTDKLIF.

Note on this clone: Only one base separates this from a far larger clonotype, so it likely reflects a read error. Other DNA sequences in the same sample also yield this CDR3. V and J are TRDV1 and TRDJ1; D is perhaps TRDD2 or TRDD3 (5 bases each). This CDR3 has 20 residues. Germline V CDR1 and CDR2: TSWWSYY, QGS. The CDR3 sequence: CALGELDLQGIPSGTDKLIF. In DNA, the CDR3 is TGTGCTCTTGGGGAACTTGACCTACAAGGGATCCCGTCGGGCACCGATAAGCTCATCTTT.

As concerns this clone: TCRdb pairs this DNA with a much larger clone's protein that differs at residue 10, likely a read error; the protein shown was translated from the DNA. The chain recombines TRDV1 with TRDJ1; D gene ambiguous. Germline V gene lookup returns CDR1 TSWWSYY and CDR2 QGS. Trimming removed 0 bases from V and 3 bases from J, with 17 bases in between. CDR3 length: 17 residues. The CDR3 protein is CALGELSRGDAPDKLIF. In DNA form, the CDR3 reads TGTGCTCTTGGGGAACTAAGCAGAGGAGATGCGCCCGATAAACTCATCTTT.

Only a few counts were recorded for this clone. This likely reflects a read error, since a far larger clone is one base away. The same CDR3 can be traced to other DNA sequences in this sample. J is TRDJ1 and V is TRDV1, with 13 bases aligning to TRDD3. Since TCRdb gives no J gene, matching the DNA to germline was used here to assign it. Germline CDR1 and CDR2: TSWWSYY and QGS. CDR3 length: 23 residues. The CDR3 DNA sequence: TGTGCTCTTGGGGCTCGATTCCCAAAATTATACTGGGGGATACGCACCGAAACCGACAAACTCATCTTT. Translated, it gives CALGARFPKLYWGIRTETDKLIF.